The clone carrying this T cell receptor (beta chain) has a count of ten or more. The CDR3 has 14 residues. Trimming cost V 5 bases and J 4 bases; bases outside gene matches: 7. TCRdb re-called the RT-PCR reads with MiXCR, one entry per CDR3 protein. The sample lists fewer than 800,000 distinct CDR3 sequences, 12% to 15% seen once, with 3.6% in the top ten. The sample consisted of memory CD4+ T cells from blood. The V gene is TRBV12-3 or TRBV12-4, the J gene TRBJ1-1, with 7 bases fitting TRBD1. This receptor was obtained from a female donor in good health, serving as a healthy control. CDR3 nucleotide sequence: TGTGCCAGCAGTGGAGGACAGGCACGCACTGAAGCTTTCTTT. Encoded protein: CASSGGQARTEAFF.